This TCR beta chain came from a study of human T cells and chemical hapten exposure. Study information: 2% DPC applied to a 2 cm by 2 cm arm area sensitized donors. Upper-back patches of 0.01% DPC were read at 6 days.

Using its own MiXCR run on the RACE reads, TCRdb lists one record per CDR3 protein. This table holds some 200,000 distinct CDR3 sequences, approximately 20% found once. Noted time point: patch test 1, 2 weeks after DPC sensitization. Treatment given: therapeutic diphenylcyclopropenone sensitization with weekly scalp DPC. Total RNA extraction was carried out from unfractionated whole blood. Germline CDR1 MNHEY, CDR2 SMNVEV (reference sequence). Trimming removed 6 bases from V and 6 bases from J, with 17 bases in between. The CDR3 has 14 amino acids. Sequencing was performed on whole blood, taken in connection with sensitization to the hapten diphenylcyclopropenone (DPC). The chain recombines TRBV27 with TRBJ1-2, with D possibly being TRBD1 (5 bases). The sequence was obtained from a woman in her forties or fifties with alopecia areata. Some clones in this sample may be carry-over from other donors' samples. The CDR3 DNA reads as TGTGCCAGCAGCCCGCGGACACAACAACATGGCTACACCTTC. As protein: CASSPRTQQHGYTF.